This TCR beta chain was identified during a study of regulatory T cells in long-lasting Graves disease. Study-wide points: Persistent disease favored TRBV28, TRBJ1-2 and TRBJ2-5. Among the persistent patients, approximately 2,900 public clonotypes were shared, more than the 850 to 1,000 shared among new patients.

Both iRepertoire HTBI primers and Arm-PCR of CDR3 regions were used to build the TCR beta libraries. TCRdb reprocessed the multiplex PCR reads via MiXCR and lists one record per CDR3 protein. The sample carries 400,000 or so distinct CDR3 sequences, about 20% recorded once. Germline lookup yields CDR1 SGHNT and CDR2 YENEEA. Trimming removed 5 bases from V and 2 bases from J; junction bases left unmatched: 17. The CDR3 spans 20 residues. This clonotype was seen only a few times. The antigen remains undetermined. Stated time point: persistent/refractory GD, antithyroid drugs over 5 years with positive TRAb. Following extraction of RNA from PBMCs, that RNA was used to make the TCR library.

This receptor was obtained from a female donor with Graves disease. The chain uses TRBV11-3 and TRBJ2-2; 10 bases line up with TRBD2. The sequencing here drew on peripheral blood mononuclear cells (PBMCs), taken when the disease was refractory, from a patient treated with antithyroid drugs. The CDR3 sequence: CASSPTPSSGSFLNTGELFF. CDR3 in DNA: TGTGCCAGCAGCCCTACCCCTTCTAGCGGGAGTTTTCTAAACACCGGGGAGCTGTTTTTT. Supplemented by reference TRBV11-3 and TRBJ2-2, the full variable domain reads EAGVVQSPRYKIIEKKQPVAFWCNPISGHNTLYWYLQNLGQGPELLIRYENEEAVDDSQLPKDRFSAERLKGVDSTLKIQPAELGDSAVYLCASSPTPSSGSFLNTGELFFGEGSRLTVL.